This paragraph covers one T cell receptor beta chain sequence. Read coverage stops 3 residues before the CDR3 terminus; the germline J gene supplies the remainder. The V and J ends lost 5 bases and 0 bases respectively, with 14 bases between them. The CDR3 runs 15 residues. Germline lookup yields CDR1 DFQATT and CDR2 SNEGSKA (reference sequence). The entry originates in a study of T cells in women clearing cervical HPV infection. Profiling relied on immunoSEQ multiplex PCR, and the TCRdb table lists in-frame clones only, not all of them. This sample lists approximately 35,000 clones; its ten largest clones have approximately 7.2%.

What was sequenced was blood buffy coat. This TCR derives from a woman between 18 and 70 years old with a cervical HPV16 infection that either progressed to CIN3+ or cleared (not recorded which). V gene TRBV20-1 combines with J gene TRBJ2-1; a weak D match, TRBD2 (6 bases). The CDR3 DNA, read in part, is TGCAGTGCTTGGGACTCCTGGAGCTCCTACAATGAG. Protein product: CSAWDSWSSYNE. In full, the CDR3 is CSAWDSWSSYNEQFF.